The next 28 T cell receptor beta chains were all read from a single sample in a study of Japanese encephalitis immunity and Zika vaccine responses. TCRdb fed the 5' RACE reads into MiXCR, producing one record per CDR3 protein. Seen here are a few hundred distinct CDR3 sequences, around 3.8% observed once, and the top ten hold around 30%. For 5 to 6 days, PBMCs labeled with CFSE were cultured with peptide pools at 0.85 to 1 ug/mL each. Unfixed live CD56-CD19-CD16-CD3+CD4+ CFSE-low cells were sorted as proliferating CD4 T cells. Sequencing was performed on antigen-activated CD4+ T cells from blood, cultured, taken during a Zika inactivated vaccine study. The source is an adult woman who received an inactivated Zika virus vaccine.

Judged by abundance, this clonotype is large. CDR3 sequence (DNA): TGCGCCAGCAGCCTGTCATCTGGGGCCAACGTCCTGACTTTC. This gives the protein CASSLSSGANVLTF. The chain joins TRBV4-3 to TRBJ2-6; D unresolved. The ends were cut back, 4 bases at V and 1 base at J, with 5 bases in the middle. This CDR3 has 14 amino acids. Germline V gene lookup returns CDR1 LGHNA and CDR2 YSLEER.

This clonotype was seen more than once but under ten times. Here the CDR3 reads CASSSGQGAWNTEAFF. CDR3 DNA: TGTGCCAGCAGCTCGGGACAGGGGGCATGGAACACTGAAGCTTTCTTT. The V gene is TRBV7-8, the J gene TRBJ1-1; TRBD1 matches 12 bases. Per germline, CDR1 SGHVS and CDR2 FQNEAQ. The CDR3 is 16 amino acids. With 4 bases clipped from V and 1 base from J, the junction kept 4 bases outside the gene matches.

By share, this clonotype ranks as medium-sized. CDR3 coding DNA: TGTGCCAGCAGTTTAAGAGGTTTTGAGACCCAGTACTTC. As protein: CASSLRGFETQYF. This chain connects TRBV12-3 or TRBV12-4 to TRBJ2-5; D call uncertain. The CDR3 is 13 amino acids. V lost 2 bases and J 5 bases, leaving 9 bases between the germline ends.

Judged by abundance, this clonotype is medium-sized (0.01 to 0.1%). The rearrangement uses TRBV30 and TRBJ2-1, with 12 nucleotides matching TRBD1. The trim removed 0 bases at V and 10 bases at J, leaving 7 bases unmatched. The germline V gene has CDR1 GTSNPN and CDR2 SVGIG (reference sequence). The CDR3 consists of 15 residues. Here the CDR3 reads CAWSVRGQGAGEQFF. In nucleotides, the CDR3 is TGTGCCTGGAGTGTTCGGGGACAGGGGGCCGGGGAGCAGTTCTTC. The full variable domain, its missing parts supplied by reference TRBV30 and TRBJ2-1, is SQTIHQWPATLVQPVGSPLSLECTVEGTSNPNLYWYRQAAGRGLQLLFYSVGIGQISSEVPQNLSASRPQDRQFILSSKKLLLSDSGFYLCAWSVRGQGAGEQFFGPGTRLTVL.

This clonotype is large (0.1 to 1%) within its sample. V and J are TRBV29-1 and TRBJ2-2; D might be TRBD1 (5 bases). The length of the CDR3 is 14 residues. V gave up 4 bases and J gave up 1 base, with 10 bases separating them. CDR1 is SQVTM and CDR2 is ANQGSEA in the germline V gene. The CDR3 sequence is CSVVGLWNTGELFF. The CDR3 nucleotides are TGCAGCGTTGTGGGGCTATGGAACACCGGGGAGCTGTTTTTT.

This clonotype is classed as large. The gene calls are TRBV6-2 or TRBV6-3 and TRBJ2-6; D may be TRBD1 or TRBD2 (5 bases each). CDR1 is MNHEY and CDR2 is SVGEGT in the germline V gene. The V end lost 0 bases, the J end lost 2 bases, and 11 bases lay between the germline ends. The CDR3 totals 17 residues. CDR3 bases: TGTGCCAGCAGTTACTCCTCGGGACCTGCTGGGGCCAACGTCCTGACTTTC. Its translation is CASSYSSGPAGANVLTF.

This clonotype is medium-sized in the sample. The V and J genes are TRBV20-1 and TRBJ2-7, with D possibly being TRBD2 (5 bases). Trimming pared 0 bases from V and 0 bases from J, leaving 12 bases between. This CDR3 contains 15 residues. Germline V CDR1 and CDR2: DFQATT, SNEGSKA (reference sequence). The CDR3 nucleotides read TGCAGTGCTAGAGATATGGACGGGAACTCCTACGAGCAGTACTTC. Translating it yields CSARDMDGNSYEQYF.

By share of the sample, this clonotype is hyperexpanded (1% or more). The chain joins TRBV9 to TRBJ1-1, with TRBD1 matching 7 bases. V dropped 2 bases and J dropped 2; count of bases not matched to a gene: 3. The CDR3 length is 14 residues. Per germline, CDR1 SGDLS and CDR2 YYNGEE. CDR3 sequence reads: CASSVGTANTEAFF. In DNA form, the CDR3 reads TGTGCCAGCAGCGTCGGGACAGCCAACACTGAAGCTTTCTTT.

Judged by abundance, this clonotype is medium-sized. The chain carries TRBV4-3 and TRBJ1-1, with a weak D call TRBD1 (5 bases). Trimming removed 1 base at V and 3 bases at J, with 15 bases between. Germline-derived CDR1 and CDR2 are LGHNA and YSLEER. The CDR3 totals 16 residues. The CDR3 reads CASSQGDGARDTEAFF. The CDR3 bases are TGCGCCAGCAGCCAAGGTGATGGGGCGAGGGACACTGAAGCTTTCTTT.

Within the sample, this clonotype is large. The chain employs TRBV20-1 and TRBJ2-3; a weak D match, TRBD2 (5 bases). V gave up 0 bases and J gave up 4 bases, with 14 bases separating them. The CDR3 contains 15 residues. Germline assignment: CDR1 DFQATT and CDR2 SNEGSKA (reference sequence). DNA for the CDR3: TGCAGTGCTAGAGACGGGGTCACCCTCGCAGATACGCAGTATTTT. Translating gives CSARDGVTLADTQYF.

In this sample, this clonotype is large. The rearrangement links TRBV5-1 to TRBJ2-7; a possible D gene is TRBD2 (6 bases). The CDR3 runs 15 residues. CDR1 is SGHRS and CDR2 is YFSETQ in the germline V gene. Trimming stripped 0 bases from V and 4 bases from J, with 14 bases between. This CDR3 is CASSLEWGGEYEQYF. The CDR3 coding sequence is TGCGCCAGCAGCTTGGAATGGGGAGGAGAATACGAGCAGTACTTC.

By sample share, this clonotype is medium-sized. The rearrangement uses TRBV18 and TRBJ2-5; no clear D gene. Trimming took off 3 bases at V and 3 bases at J, with 8 bases between the two ends. Per the germline V gene, CDR1 is KGHSH and CDR2 is LQKENI. The CDR3 length is 13 residues. The CDR3 here is CASSPMAEETQYF. The CDR3 coding sequence is TGTGCCAGCTCACCTATGGCGGAAGAGACCCAGTACTTC. The entire variable domain, with the rest obtained from reference TRBV18 and TRBJ2-5, is as follows: NAGVMQNPRHLVRRRGQEARLRCSPMKGHSHVYWYRQLPEEGLKFMVYLQKENIIDESGMPKERFSAEFPKEGPSILRIQQVVRGDSAAYFCASSPMAEETQYFGPGTRLLVL.

This clonotype is deemed hyperexpanded. V and J are TRBV7-9 and TRBJ1-1; D ambiguous. Looked up from germline, CDR1 is SEHNR and CDR2 is FQNEAQ (reference sequence). V dropped 2 bases and J dropped 1 base, with 8 bases sitting between them. This CDR3 spans 14 amino acids. CDR3 protein: CASSLSSENTEAFF. CDR3 bases: TGTGCCAGCAGCTTATCGTCAGAGAACACTGAAGCTTTCTTT.

For this clonotype: A much larger clone sits a single nucleotide away, making a read error possible. The CDR3, as DNA: TGCAGTGCTGACGGGACAGGGACCTACAATGAGCAGTTCTTC. Translating it yields CSADGTGTYNEQFF. V usage is TRBV20-1 and J usage is TRBJ2-1; 9 positions agree with TRBD1. V was clipped by 5 bases and J by 2 bases; unmatched bases: 4. There are 14 residues in the CDR3. Looked up from germline, CDR1 is DFQATT and CDR2 is SNEGSKA (reference sequence).

This clonotype is termed large. The chain has TRBV28 and TRBJ1-5, with 9 positions matching TRBD1. CDR1 and CDR2 (germline): MDHEN, SYDVKM. This CDR3 spans 15 amino acids. With V trimmed by 3 bases and J by 5 bases, 5 bases remained unmatched. CDR3 region: CASSLDRGRYQPQHF. CDR3 nucleotide sequence: TGTGCCAGCAGTTTGGACAGGGGACGGTATCAGCCCCAGCATTTT.

By proportion, this clonotype is hyperexpanded. The chain is built from TRBV18 and TRBJ1-2; 10 positions agree with TRBD1. The CDR3 covers 15 residues. Germline V CDR1 and CDR2: KGHSH, LQKENI. Trimming took 5 bases from V and 5 from J; bases not matched to a gene: 8. The CDR3 DNA sequence: TGTGCCAGCTCATCCGCCGGGACAGGGGATTATGGCTACACCTTC. Translation gives CASSSAGTGDYGYTF.

This clonotype counts as large. This sequence joins TRBV4-3 and TRBJ2-1; no reliable D call. Trimming took 4 bases from V and 5 from J, leaving 6 bases between them. The length of the CDR3 is 12 residues. Germline CDR1 and CDR2: LGHNA and YSLEER. The CDR3 sequence is CASSLTDNEQFF. The CDR3 coding sequence is TGCGCCAGCAGCCTAACCGACAATGAGCAGTTCTTC.

By its share, this clonotype is medium-sized (0.01 to 0.1%). The V and J genes are TRBV4-3 and TRBJ1-2; maybe TRBD1 (6 bases). Trimming removed 0 bases at V and 8 bases at J, with 13 bases between. The CDR3 runs to 14 residues. CDR1 LGHNA and CDR2 YSLEER come from the germline V gene. CDR3 in DNA: TGCGCCAGCAGCCAAGAAGGGGGGCGGGACGGCTACACCTTC. This sequence encodes CASSQEGGRDGYTF.

This clonotype is classed as large. The V and J genes are TRBV6-2 or TRBV6-3 and TRBJ2-7; D is unresolved. V was cut by 8 bases and J by 0 bases, with 5 bases left in between. This CDR3 comprises 11 residues. CDR1 is MNHEY and CDR2 is SVGEGT in the germline V gene. The CDR3 is CASGDSYEQYF. CDR3 nucleotides: TGTGCCAGCGGAGACTCCTACGAGCAGTACTTC.

This clonotype was seen a handful of times. The genes are TRBV5-1 and TRBJ1-3, with D perhaps TRBD1 (5 bases). Trimming took off 4 bases at V and 4 bases at J, with 15 bases between the two ends. The CDR3 consists of 15 residues. Per germline, CDR1 SGHRS and CDR2 YFSETQ. CDR3 loop: CASSLSGTGGNTIYF. The CDR3 DNA follows: TGCGCCAGCAGCCTCAGCGGGACGGGGGGAAACACCATATATTTT.

This clonotype is classed as large. The chain is built from TRBV6-2 or TRBV6-3 and TRBJ2-7; possibly TRBD2 for D (5 bases). Germline V CDR1 and CDR2: MNHEY, SVGEGT. CDR3 size: 16 residues. Trimming took 2 bases from V and 2 from J, leaving 16 bases between them. This CDR3 is CASSYGEAGSPYEQYF. The CDR3 DNA sequence: TGTGCCAGCAGTTACGGAGAGGCGGGTTCTCCCTACGAGCAGTACTTC.

By its share, this clonotype is large (0.1 to 1%). J is TRBJ2-2 and V is TRBV28; D might be TRBD1 (5 bases). Looked up from germline, CDR1 is MDHEN and CDR2 is SYDVKM. The length of the CDR3 is 15 residues. Trimming shortened V by 3 bases and J by 6 bases, and 14 bases separated the two germline ends. CDR3 nucleotides: TGTGCCAGCAGTTTTAGTGGACACCGATCCGGGGAGCTGTTTTTT. It yields the protein CASSFSGHRSGELFF.

This clonotype is judged large. At one end, the junction sequence differs from germline, possibly due to a read error. The chain has TRBV4-3 and TRBJ2-2, with TRBD2 matching over 11 bases. The germline V gene encodes CDR1 LGHNA and CDR2 YSLEER. The CDR3 runs 16 residues. CDR3 sequence: CASTQLAGAGTGELFF. CDR3 sequence (DNA): TGCGCCAGCACCCAACTAGCGGGAGCTGGCACCGGGGAGCTGTTTTTT.

This clonotype is judged large. V usage is TRBV4-3 and J usage is TRBJ1-1; tentative D call: TRBD1 (5 bases). Deletions cut 0 bases from V and 0 bases from J, with 8 bases between. The CDR3 totals 15 residues. Germline V lookup: CDR1 LGHNA, CDR2 YSLEER. For the CDR3, the DNA is TGCGCCAGCAGCCAAGAGGGGGAGGTGAACACTGAAGCTTTCTTT. Translated, it gives CASSQEGEVNTEAFF.

In this sample, this clonotype is large. The rearrangement joins TRBV6-2 or TRBV6-3 to TRBJ1-5; D uncertain. The length of the CDR3 is 15 residues. V was pared by 11 bases and J by 5 bases, with 22 bases between. The V gene's germline CDR1 is MNHEY and CDR2 SVGEGT. The CDR3 coding sequence is TGTGCCGTCGGGGTCCCGACCAAAGGATATCAGCCCCAGCATTTT. Residues: CAVGVPTKGYQPQHF.

This clonotype is medium-sized by share. The gene calls are TRBV20-1 and TRBJ2-7; 9 bases line up with TRBD2. The CDR3 consists of 15 residues. V lost 1 base to trimming and J lost 4 bases; unmatched junction nucleotides: 8. Germline V gene data show CDR1 as DFQATT and CDR2 as SNEGSKA (reference sequence). The CDR3 sequence is CSARALQSGGYEQYF. Here the CDR3 DNA reads TGCAGTGCTAGAGCCCTCCAAAGCGGGGGGTACGAGCAGTACTTC.

This clonotype is large by share. The chain is built from TRBV4-1 and TRBJ2-2; 10 bases map to TRBD1. This CDR3 has 16 residues. J lost 3 bases, V lost 4 bases, and 5 bases had no gene match. Germline V gene sequence: CDR1 MGHRA, CDR2 YSYEKL. This chain's CDR3 is CASSRGTGEDTGELFF. CDR3 bases: TGCGCCAGCAGCCGAGGGACAGGGGAGGACACCGGGGAGCTGTTTTTT.

Sample share makes this clonotype large (0.1 to 1%). This chain connects TRBV12-3 or TRBV12-4 to TRBJ2-7; 13 nucleotides align to TRBD2. V shed 2 bases and J 2 bases; nucleotides not matched to a gene: 9. The CDR3 sequence is 18 residues long. The CDR3 nucleotides read TGTGCCAGCAGTTTATATCTCGGGACTAGCGGGGTTACCTACGAGCAGTACTTC. It yields the protein CASSLYLGTSGVTYEQYF.